This passage covers 16 T cell receptor beta chains from one sample sequenced in a study of cytomegalovirus exposure and HLA in healthy donors. PCR involved 60 Vbeta and 13 Jbeta primers. Only in-frame clones appear in the TCRdb table, and some are missing; sequencing was by immunoSEQ multiplex PCR. Seen here are approximately 89,000 clones, about 75% observed once, and the top ten hold over 9%. The sample was PBMCs. Receptors were obtained from a man between 25 and 39 years old in good health and CMV-seropositive.

This clone has a handful of counts. The chain uses TRBV4-3 and TRBJ1-4, with D tentatively TRBD1 (5 bases). Germline V gene sequence: CDR1 LGHNA, CDR2 YSLEER. Trimming left V 1 base short and J 5 bases short, with 14 bases between. The CDR3 spans 16 residues. As DNA, the CDR3 is TGCGCCAGCAGCCAAGGGTGGAGACAGCTGAATGAAAAACTGTTTTTT. It is translated as CASSQGWRQLNEKLFF.

The chain recombines TRBV19 with TRBJ1-1; no definite D call. This CDR3 has 13 amino acids. V dropped 5 bases and J dropped 1 base, with 8 bases sitting between them. Germline assignment: CDR1 LNHDA and CDR2 SQIVND (reference sequence). Here the CDR3 DNA reads TGTGCCAGTAGTCAGATTTCGAACACTGAAGCTTTCTTT. Its protein product is CASSQISNTEAFF.

The genes are TRBV7-2 and TRBJ2-7; 9 bases agree with TRBD2. This CDR3 is 13 amino acids long. Trimming removed 5 bases from V and 8 bases from J; junction bases left unmatched: 7. Germline CDR1 is SGHTA and CDR2 is FQGNSA. The CDR3 loop reads CASSQGLADQQYF. The CDR3 nucleotides are TGTGCCAGCAGCCAGGGACTAGCCGATCAGCAGTACTTC. The full variable domain, rest sourced from reference TRBV7-2 and TRBJ2-7, is GAGVSQSPSNKVTEKGKDVELRCDPISGHTALYWYRQSLGQGLEFLIYFQGNSAPDKSGLPSDRFSAERTGGSVSTLTIQRTQQEDSAVYLCASSQGLADQQYFGPGTRLTVT.

V and J are TRBV5-1 and TRBJ2-5, with D perhaps matching TRBD2 (7 bases). The last part of the DNA fits TRBJ2-7 better; the J call may be wrong. The CDR3 is 15 amino acids. Germline V gene data show CDR1 as SGHRS and CDR2 as YFSETQ. CDR3 in DNA: TGCGCCAGCAGCTTGGGGGGAGGGGGGAAGTACGAGCAGTACTTC. Its translation: CASSLGGGGKYEQYF.

The CDR3 bases are TGTGCCAGCAGCCCCGTAGGGGCAGATACGCAGTATTTT. Amino acid sequence: CASSPVGADTQYF. The rearrangement joins TRBV5-4 to TRBJ2-3; weak D call: TRBD1 (5 bases). CDR3 size: 13 residues. V lost 4 bases and J lost 4, with 10 bases in between. Germline values: CDR1 SGHNT, CDR2 YYREEE (reference sequence).

The chain is built from TRBV7-9 and TRBJ2-7; D not certain. CDR3 size: 13 residues. Germline CDR1 reads SEHNR; CDR2 reads FQNEAQ (reference sequence). V was shortened by 1 base and J by 3 bases, with 7 bases between the two germline ends. The CDR3 DNA follows: TGTGCCAGCAGCTTAGGTGGGCGCTACGAGCAGTACTTC. It is translated as CASSLGGRYEQYF. Full variable domain (missing parts from reference TRBV7-9 and TRBJ2-7): DTGVSQNPRHKITKRGQNVTFRCDPISEHNRLYWYRQTLGQGPEFLTYFQNEAQLEKSRLLSDRFSAERPKGSFSTLEIQRTEQGDSAMYLCASSLGGRYEQYFGPGTRLTVT.

V and J are TRBV4-1 and TRBJ2-7; perhaps TRBD1 as D (6 bases). The CDR3 covers 14 residues. The V gene lost 1 base and the J gene lost 6 bases, with 13 bases spanning the gap. Per germline, CDR1 MGHRA and CDR2 YSYEKL. The CDR3 region is CASSQGTALVEQYF. The CDR3 DNA follows: TGCGCCAGCAGCCAAGGGACAGCCCTCGTCGAGCAGTACTTC.

This clone was observed once. The chain joins TRBV27 to TRBJ1-2, with a tentative D call TRBD1 (5 bases). Trimming stripped 6 bases from V and 0 bases from J, with 14 bases between. CDR3 length: 15 amino acids. Germline V gene data show CDR1 as MNHEY and CDR2 as SMNVEV (reference sequence). The CDR3 here is CASRIGTAANYGYTF. CDR3 sequence (DNA): TGTGCCAGCAGAATTGGGACTGCTGCTAACTATGGCTACACCTTC.

This clone was seen only a few times. V is TRBV5-1 and J is TRBJ2-1; tentatively, D is TRBD1 (6 bases). The V end was cut by 4 bases, the J end by 1 base, with 9 bases between. Per the germline V gene, CDR1 is SGHRS and CDR2 is YFSETQ. This CDR3 spans 14 amino acids. The CDR3 DNA sequence: TGCGCCAGCAGCACGGGACAATCCTACAATGAGCAGTTCTTC. Translating gives CASSTGQSYNEQFF.

The gene calls are TRBV28 and TRBJ1-2, with D possibly matching TRBD1 (6 bases). Germline CDR1 and CDR2: MDHEN and SYDVKM. Trimming stripped 7 bases from V and 2 bases from J, with 14 bases between. CDR3 length equals 14 residues. The CDR3 loop reads CASKSSGGNYGYTF. DNA of the CDR3: TGTGCCAGCAAATCTTCGGGGGGCAACTATGGCTACACCTTC.

In DNA form, the CDR3 reads TGCAGCGTTGGCCGGGACACCCACACCGGGGAGCTGTTTTTT. This gives the protein CSVGRDTHTGELFF. The V and J genes are TRBV29-1 and TRBJ2-2; possibly TRBD1 for D (6 bases). CDR3 size: 14 residues. V lost 4 bases, J lost 3 bases, and 12 bases lay in between. Germline V gene sequence: CDR1 SQVTM, CDR2 ANQGSEA.

On this clone itself: At one end, the junction sequence differs from germline, possibly due to a read error. The chain has TRBV7-9 and TRBJ1-5; possible D gene TRBD1, 6 bases. From germline, CDR1 is SEHNR and CDR2 FQNEAQ (reference sequence). The CDR3 is made up of 12 amino acids. CDR3 residues: CSSSPQGQPQHF. The CDR3 DNA is TGTTCCAGCAGCCCCCAGGGGCAGCCCCAGCATTTT.

The chain carries TRBV30 and TRBJ2-7; 7 positions agree with TRBD1. The CDR3 sequence is 14 residues long. The germline gives CDR1 GTSNPN, CDR2 SVGIG (reference sequence). Trimming took 2 bases from V and 2 from J; bases not matched to a gene: 6. CDR3 coding DNA: TGTGCCTGGAGTCAAAACAGGGGACCCTACGAGCAGTACTTC. Its protein is CAWSQNRGPYEQYF.

The chain employs TRBV29-1 and TRBJ1-1; TRBD1 matches at 8 bases. Germline CDR1 is SQVTM and CDR2 is ANQGSEA. V lost 6 bases and J lost 3; bases outside the gene matches: 12. This CDR3 has 15 amino acids. The CDR3 DNA reads as TGCAGCGTGGGTAAACAGGGGGGAGGGGACACTGAAGCTTTCTTT. Amino acids: CSVGKQGGGDTEAFF. Full variable domain (outside the CDR3, taken from reference TRBV29-1 and TRBJ1-1): SAVISQKPSRDICQRGTSLTIQCQVDSQVTMMFWYRQQPGQSLTLIATANQGSEATYESGFVIDKFPISRPNLTFSTLTVSNMSPEDSSIYLCSVGKQGGGDTEAFFGQGTRLTVV.

The chain is built from TRBV6-6 and TRBJ1-5; 10 bases line up with TRBD1. The CDR3 length is 15 residues. Losses at the gene ends were 2 bases for V and 4 bases for J; bases not matched to a gene: 2. The germline gives CDR1 MNHNY, CDR2 SVGAGI (reference sequence). CDR3 amino acids: CASSYLDRGNQPQHF. The CDR3 region has the DNA TGTGCCAGCAGTTACCTGGACAGGGGGAATCAGCCCCAGCATTTT.

The gene calls are TRBV6-1 and TRBJ2-5, with 8 bases lining up with TRBD1. Unmatched junction bases numbered 6, after V lost 7 bases and J lost 5 bases. Germline CDR1 and CDR2: MNHNS and SASEGT. There are 13 residues in the CDR3. CDR3 loop: CASNQGAIETQYF. In DNA form, the CDR3 reads TGTGCCAGCAACCAGGGGGCTATCGAGACCCAGTACTTC.